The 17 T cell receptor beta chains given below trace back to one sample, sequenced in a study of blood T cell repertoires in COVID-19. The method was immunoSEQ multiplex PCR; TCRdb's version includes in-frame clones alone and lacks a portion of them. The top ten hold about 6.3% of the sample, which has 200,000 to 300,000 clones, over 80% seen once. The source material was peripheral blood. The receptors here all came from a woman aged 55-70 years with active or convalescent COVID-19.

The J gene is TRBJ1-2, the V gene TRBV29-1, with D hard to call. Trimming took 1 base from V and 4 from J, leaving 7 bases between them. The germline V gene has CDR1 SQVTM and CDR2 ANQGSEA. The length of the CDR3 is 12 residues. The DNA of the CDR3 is TGCAGCGTTGAAGCTGTCAGCTATGGCTACACCTTC. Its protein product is CSVEAVSYGYTF.

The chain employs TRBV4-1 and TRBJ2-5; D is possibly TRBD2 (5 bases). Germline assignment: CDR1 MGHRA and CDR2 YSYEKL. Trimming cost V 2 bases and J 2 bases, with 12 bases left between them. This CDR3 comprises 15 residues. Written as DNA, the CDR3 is TGCGCCAGCAGCCAATTGGCGCGGGTTCAAGAGACCCAGTACTTC. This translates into CASSQLARVQETQYF.

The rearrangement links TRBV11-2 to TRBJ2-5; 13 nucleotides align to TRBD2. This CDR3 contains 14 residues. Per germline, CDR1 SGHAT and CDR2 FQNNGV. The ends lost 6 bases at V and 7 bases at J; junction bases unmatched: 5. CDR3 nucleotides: TGTGCCAGCAGTGGACTAGCGGGGGCCGGGACCCAGTACTTC. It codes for CASSGLAGAGTQYF.

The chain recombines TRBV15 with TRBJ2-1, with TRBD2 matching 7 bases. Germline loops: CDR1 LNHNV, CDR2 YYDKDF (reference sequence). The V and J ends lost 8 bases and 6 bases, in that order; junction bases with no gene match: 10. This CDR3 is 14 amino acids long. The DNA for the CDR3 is TGTGCCACCGTTCAGGGCGGGGGACCCAATGAGCAGTTCTTC. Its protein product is CATVQGGGPNEQFF.

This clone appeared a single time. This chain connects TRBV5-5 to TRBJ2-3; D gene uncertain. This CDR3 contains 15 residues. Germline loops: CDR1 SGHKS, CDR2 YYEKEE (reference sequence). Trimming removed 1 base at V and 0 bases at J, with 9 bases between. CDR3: CASSLFFSSTDTQYF. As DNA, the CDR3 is TGTGCCAGCAGCTTGTTCTTCAGTAGCACAGATACGCAGTATTTT.

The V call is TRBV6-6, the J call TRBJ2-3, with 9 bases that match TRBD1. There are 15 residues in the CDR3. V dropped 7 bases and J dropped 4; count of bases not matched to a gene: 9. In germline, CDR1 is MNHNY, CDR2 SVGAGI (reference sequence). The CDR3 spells CASTSTGGGSDTQYF. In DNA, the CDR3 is TGTGCCAGCACCTCGACAGGGGGAGGCTCAGATACGCAGTATTTT.

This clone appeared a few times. The CDR3 DNA is TGTGCCAGCGCCACGAGGGGAGGGAGCAAGGAAAAACTGTTTTTT. Translating it yields CASATRGGSKEKLFF. The chain carries TRBV7-2 and TRBJ1-4, with a possible D match to TRBD1 (5 bases). Trimming cost V 8 bases and J 8 bases, with 21 bases left between them. The CDR3 has 15 residues. Germline CDR1 SGHTA, CDR2 FQGNSA.

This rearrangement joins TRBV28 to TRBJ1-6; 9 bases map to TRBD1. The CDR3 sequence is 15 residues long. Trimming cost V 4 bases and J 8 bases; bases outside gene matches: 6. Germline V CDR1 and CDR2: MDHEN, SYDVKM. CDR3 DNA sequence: TGTGCCAGCAGTTGGGGACAGGGTGAGCATTCACCCCTCCACTTT. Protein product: CASSWGQGEHSPLHF. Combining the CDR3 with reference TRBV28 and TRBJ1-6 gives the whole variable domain DVKVTQSSRYLVKRTGEKVFLECVQDMDHENMFWYRQDPGLGLRLIYFSYDVKMKEKGDIPEGYSVSREKKERFSLILESASTNQTSMYLCASSWGQGEHSPLHFGNGTRLTVT.

The CDR3 sequence: CASRPGTGRNSPLHF. DNA of the CDR3: TGTGCCAGCAGACCCGGGACAGGAAGAAATTCACCCCTCCACTTT. V is TRBV2 and J is TRBJ1-6; 8 bases agree with TRBD1. Germline V gene sequence: CDR1 SNHLY, CDR2 FYNNEI. The trim removed 6 bases at V and 7 bases at J, leaving 8 bases unmatched. This CDR3 spans 15 amino acids. Full variable domain (rest looked up from reference TRBV2 and TRBJ1-6): EPEVTQTPSHQVTQMGQEVILRCVPISNHLYFYWYRQILGQKVEFLVSFYNNEISEKSEIFDDQFSVERPDGSNFTLKIRSTKLEDSAMYFCASRPGTGRNSPLHFGNGTRLTVT.

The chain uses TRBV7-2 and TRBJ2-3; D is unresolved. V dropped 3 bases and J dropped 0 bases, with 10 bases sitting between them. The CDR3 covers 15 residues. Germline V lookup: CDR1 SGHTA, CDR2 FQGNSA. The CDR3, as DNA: TGTGCCAGCAGCTTTTCTGCAACTAGCACAGATACGCAGTATTTT. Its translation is CASSFSATSTDTQYF. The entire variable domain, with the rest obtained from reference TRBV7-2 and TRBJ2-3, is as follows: GAGVSQSPSNKVTEKGKDVELRCDPISGHTALYWYRQSLGQGLEFLIYFQGNSAPDKSGLPSDRFSAERTGGSVSTLTIQRTQQEDSAVYLCASSFSATSTDTQYFGPGTRLTVL.

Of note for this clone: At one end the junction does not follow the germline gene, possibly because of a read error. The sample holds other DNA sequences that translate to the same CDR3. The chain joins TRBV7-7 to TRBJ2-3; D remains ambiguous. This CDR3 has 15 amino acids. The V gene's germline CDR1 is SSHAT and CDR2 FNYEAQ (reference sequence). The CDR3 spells CASSLSSSSTDTQYF. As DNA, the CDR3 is TGTGCTAGCAGCTTGAGCTCTTCTAGCACAGATACGCAGTATTTT.

CDR3 nucleotide sequence: TGTGCCAGCAGCGACCCGGGACAGGGGCTGGGCACCGGGGAGCTGTTTTTT. Amino acids: CASSDPGQGLGTGELFF. The chain has TRBV9 and TRBJ2-2; 10 positions agree with TRBD1. J gave up 4 bases and V 3 bases, and 9 bases lay outside the gene matches. This CDR3 has 17 amino acids. Germline CDR1 reads SGDLS; CDR2 reads YYNGEE.

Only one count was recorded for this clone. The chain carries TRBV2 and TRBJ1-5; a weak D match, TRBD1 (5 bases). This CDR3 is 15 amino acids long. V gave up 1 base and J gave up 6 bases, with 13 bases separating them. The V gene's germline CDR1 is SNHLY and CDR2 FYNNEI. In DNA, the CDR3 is TGTGCCAGCAGTGAAGTTCGGGGGACCTTTCAGCCCCAGCATTTT. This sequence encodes CASSEVRGTFQPQHF. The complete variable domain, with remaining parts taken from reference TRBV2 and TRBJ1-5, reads EPEVTQTPSHQVTQMGQEVILRCVPISNHLYFYWYRQILGQKVEFLVSFYNNEISEKSEIFDDQFSVERPDGSNFTLKIRSTKLEDSAMYFCASSEVRGTFQPQHFGDGTRLSIL.

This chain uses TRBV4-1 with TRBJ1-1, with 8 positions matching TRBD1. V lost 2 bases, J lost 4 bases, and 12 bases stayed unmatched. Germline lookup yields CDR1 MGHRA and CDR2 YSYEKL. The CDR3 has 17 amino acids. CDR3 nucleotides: TGCGCCAGCAGCCAACCCTCTTATAGACAGGGGAGCACTGAAGCTTTCTTT. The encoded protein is CASSQPSYRQGSTEAFF.

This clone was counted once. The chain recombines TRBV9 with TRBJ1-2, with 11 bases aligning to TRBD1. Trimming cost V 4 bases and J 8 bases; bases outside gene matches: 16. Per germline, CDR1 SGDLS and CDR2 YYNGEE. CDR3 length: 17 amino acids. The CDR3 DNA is TGTGCCAGCAGCCCAACCCCGGGACAGGGGGGTATGGACGGCTACACCTTC. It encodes CASSPTPGQGGMDGYTF.

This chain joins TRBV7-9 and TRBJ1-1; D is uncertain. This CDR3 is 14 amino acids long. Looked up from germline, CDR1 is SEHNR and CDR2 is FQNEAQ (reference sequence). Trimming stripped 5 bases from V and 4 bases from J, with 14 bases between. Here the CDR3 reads CASSPRPRFTEAFF. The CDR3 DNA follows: TGTGCCAGCAGCCCCCGGCCGAGGTTCACTGAAGCTTTCTTT.

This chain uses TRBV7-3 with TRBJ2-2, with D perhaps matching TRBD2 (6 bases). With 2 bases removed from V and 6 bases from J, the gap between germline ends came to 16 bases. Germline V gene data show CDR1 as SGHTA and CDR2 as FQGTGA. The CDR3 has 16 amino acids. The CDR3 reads CASSLSGGREAGELFF. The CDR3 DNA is TGTGCCAGCAGCTTATCGGGTGGTAGGGAGGCCGGGGAGCTGTTTTTT.